Listed below are T cell receptor beta chains from one sample, sequenced in a study of cytomegalovirus exposure and HLA in healthy donors. Profiling relied on immunoSEQ multiplex PCR, and the TCRdb table lists in-frame clones only, not all of them. This repertoire shows approximately 160,000 clones, 75% found once; its top ten account for 3%. Sequenced: PBMCs. The receptor source for this set is a woman in her fifties or sixties in good health and CMV-seropositive. The CDR3 runs from the conserved cysteine through the conserved F or W. A D gene is named only where the DNA matches it firmly. Only part of the rows carry a size: once, few, many, or a class if the clone is expanded.

cdr3_length	v_call	clone_size	d_call	j_call	cdr3_nt	cdr3_aa
13	TRBV30	.	TRBD1	TRBJ1-1	TGTGCCTGGAGCCGACAGGGGAACACTGAAGCTTTCTTT	CAWSRQGNTEAFF
13	TRBV30	once	.	TRBJ1-2	TGTGCCTGGAGCACCGGAGTTTATCGTGGCTACACCTTC	CAWSTGVYRGYTF
14	TRBV4-2	.	TRBD1	TRBJ1-1	TGTGCCAGCAGCCAAGCACAGGGGGATACTGAAGCTTTCTTT	CASSQAQGDTEAFF
13	TRBV18	few	.	TRBJ1-2	TGTGCCAGCTCACCCAATGGCCTCTATGGCTACACCTTC	CASSPNGLYGYTF
18	TRBV7-2	.	TRBD2	TRBJ2-1	TGTGCCAGCAGCTTCCGACTAGCGGGGGGGCCCTCCTACAATGAGCAGTTCTTC	CASSFRLAGGPSYNEQFF
10	TRBV29-1	.	.	TRBJ1-2	TGCAGCGTGGAGACCTATGGCTACACCTTC	CSVETYGYTF
15	TRBV7-2	.	.	TRBJ1-6	TGTGCCAGCAGCGCCCGGGTCCCCCGGAATTCACCCCTCCACTTT	CASSARVPRNSPLHF
14	TRBV5-1	.	TRBD1	TRBJ1-3	TGCGCCAGCAGCTTGGGACAGGGCGGAAACACCATATATTTT	CASSLGQGGNTIYF
15	TRBV7-9	.	TRBD2	TRBJ2-5	TGTGCCAGCAGCTTAATGACTAGCGGCCAAGAGACCCAGTACTTC	CASSLMTSGQETQYF
14	TRBV5-1	.	.	TRBJ2-3	TGCGCCAGCAGCTTGACCCTAGCCACAGATACGCAGTATTTT	CASSLTLATDTQYF
15	TRBV6-1	.	TRBD1	TRBJ2-7	TGTGCCAGCAGTGAAGGAGGGACAGGGGGCTACGAGCAGTACTTC	CASSEGGTGGYEQYF
20	TRBV5-4	.	TRBD1	TRBJ2-1	TGTGCCAGCAGCGATACTATAAAGGCAACAGGGGACCTCTATCGCTATGAGCAGTTCTTC	CASSDTIKATGDLYRYEQFF
13	TRBV6-4	.	.	TRBJ1-1	TGTGCCAGCAGTGGACGACTTGGAGGTGAAGCTTTCTTT	CASSGRLGGEAFF
12	TRBV9	.	TRBD1	TRBJ1-2	TGTGCCAGCAGCGGACACAGGGGGGGGTACACCTTC	CASSGHRGGYTF
15	TRBV7-2	few	.	TRBJ1-3	TGTGCCAGCAGCTTAGCGCAGGGTCCCGGAAACACCATATATTTT	CASSLAQGPGNTIYF
15	TRBV2	.	TRBD2	TRBJ2-3	TGTGCCAGCAGTCCCGGGACTACGCGGGCAGATACGCAGTATTTT	CASSPGTTRADTQYF
15	TRBV27	.	.	TRBJ1-4	TGTGCCAGCAGTTTATTTTCGGCAACTAATGAAAAACTGTTTTTT	CASSLFSATNEKLFF
18	TRBV5-1	.	.	TRBJ2-3	TGCGCCAGCAGCTTGGACCTATGGGGGACACAGAGCACAGATACGCAGTATTTT	CASSLDLWGTQSTDTQYF
14	TRBV2	.	.	TRBJ2-2	TGTGCCAGCAGTCGAAGCTCGAACACCGGGGAGCTGTTTTTT	CASSRSSNTGELFF
14	TRBV5-1	few	.	TRBJ1-6	TGCGCCAGCAGCTTCGGGACAAGCAATTCACCCCTCCACTTT	CASSFGTSNSPLHF
14	TRBV6-6	.	TRBD1	TRBJ1-1	TGTGCCAGCAGGCGAGGGGGCGTGGGGACTGAAGCTTTCTTT	CASRRGGVGTEAFF
14	TRBV9	.	TRBD1	TRBJ1-6	TGTGCCAGCAGCGTAAGGGACAGATATTCACCCCTCCACTTT	CASSVRDRYSPLHF
15	TRBV11-2	.	.	TRBJ2-3	TGTGCCAGCAGCTTAGGAACTTCCCGTCGGGATACGCAGTATTTT	CASSLGTSRRDTQYF
15	TRBV5-1	.	.	TRBJ2-7	TGCGCCAGCAGCTACAAACAGGGTTCCCCCTACGAGCAGTACTTC	CASSYKQGSPYEQYF
14	TRBV18	.	.	TRBJ1-1	TGTGCCAGCTCACCATTGGCGGTGAACACTGAAGCTTTCTTT	CASSPLAVNTEAFF
16	TRBV29-1	.	TRBD2	TRBJ2-5	TGCAGCGGGGAGGGACTAGCGGGGGGGAGTCAAGAGACCCAGTACTTC	CSGEGLAGGSQETQYF
14	TRBV5-1	.	.	TRBJ1-5	TGCGCCAGCAGCACAGGGTTCGGCAATCAGCCCCAGCATTTT	CASSTGFGNQPQHF
14	TRBV4-1	few	.	TRBJ1-1	TGCGCCAGCAGCCATCTAGGACAGCGGAGTGAAGCTTTCTTT	CASSHLGQRSEAFF
12	TRBV30	.	TRBD1	TRBJ2-7	TGTGCCTGGAGGGGACAGTCCTACGAGCAGTACTTC	CAWRGQSYEQYF
16	TRBV27	.	TRBD2	TRBJ2-1	TGTGCCAGCAGGCTAGCGGGGAAGGGGTCCTACAATGAGCAGTTCTTC	CASRLAGKGSYNEQFF
16	TRBV5-1	.	TRBD2	TRBJ2-4	TGCGCCAGCAGCTTGGGAGCGGGACTCGGCGGTACCATTCAGTACTTC	CASSLGAGLGGTIQYF
16	TRBV5-6	few	.	TRBJ1-2	TGTGCCAGCAGCGACAGCTCTGGGGAAAGACGGTATGGCTACACCTTC	CASSDSSGERRYGYTF
14	TRBV13	.	.	TRBJ1-1	TGTGCCAGCAGCTTAGCACAGATGAACACTGAAGCTTTCTTT	CASSLAQMNTEAFF
13	TRBV2	.	.	TRBJ1-1	TGTGCCAGCGGTGGGGAGACGGGCACTGAAGCTTTCTTT	CASGGETGTEAFF
16	TRBV2	few	TRBD1	TRBJ2-3	TGTGCCAGCAGTGAAAACAGGGGGTATAGCACAGATACGCAGTATTTT	CASSENRGYSTDTQYF
16	TRBV5-5	once	.	TRBJ1-6	TGTGCCAGCAGCTTGACAGACAGCTCCTATAATTCACCCCTCCACTTT	CASSLTDSSYNSPLHF
14	TRBV30	.	TRBD1	TRBJ1-1	TGTGCCTGGAATCTCGGACAGGTCAACACTGAAGCTTTCTTT	CAWNLGQVNTEAFF
12	TRBV2	.	.	TRBJ2-3	TGTGCCAGCAGTGAGTTAACAGATACGCAGTATTTT	CASSELTDTQYF
17	TRBV27	.	TRBD1	TRBJ1-2	TGTGCCAGCAGTTTCAGGACAGGGAGGGAAGGTGGCCGCGGCTACACCTTC	CASSFRTGREGGRGYTF
13	TRBV7-9	.	.	TRBJ1-2	TGTGCCAGCAGCTTAGAGGGGCGGATAGGCTACACCTTC	CASSLEGRIGYTF
14	TRBV11-2	.	TRBD1	TRBJ1-2	TGTGCCAGCAGCCCTAGGGGGACAGCATATGGCTACACCTTC	CASSPRGTAYGYTF
14	TRBV9	.	.	TRBJ1-5	TGTGCCAGCAGCGAGAGCCCCGGAGGTCAGCCCCAGCATTTT	CASSESPGGQPQHF
14	TRBV2	.	TRBD1	TRBJ1-1	TGTGCCAGCAGCTTACAGGGGCGAAGCACTGAAGCTTTCTTT	CASSLQGRSTEAFF
16	TRBV7-8	.	TRBD1	TRBJ2-1	TGTGCCAGCAGCTTAGAAGGGGGCTCTACCTACAATGAGCAGTTCTTC	CASSLEGGSTYNEQFF
13	TRBV6-1	.	.	TRBJ2-2	TGTGCCAGCGCCAGGGCGATTACCGGGGAGCTGTTTTTT	CASARAITGELFF
15	TRBV27	few	TRBD1	TRBJ2-2	TGTGCCAGCAACCCCGAGACAGGGACCACCGGGGAGCTGTTTTTT	CASNPETGTTGELFF
17	TRBV19	.	TRBD2	TRBJ2-7	TGTGCCAGTAGTATAGATGGCCCAGCGGGGCTACCCTACGAGCAGTACTTC	CASSIDGPAGLPYEQYF
15	TRBV5-1	once	.	TRBJ1-3	TGCGCCAGCAGCCCTAGGTCTGGCTCTGGAAACACCATATATTTT	CASSPRSGSGNTIYF